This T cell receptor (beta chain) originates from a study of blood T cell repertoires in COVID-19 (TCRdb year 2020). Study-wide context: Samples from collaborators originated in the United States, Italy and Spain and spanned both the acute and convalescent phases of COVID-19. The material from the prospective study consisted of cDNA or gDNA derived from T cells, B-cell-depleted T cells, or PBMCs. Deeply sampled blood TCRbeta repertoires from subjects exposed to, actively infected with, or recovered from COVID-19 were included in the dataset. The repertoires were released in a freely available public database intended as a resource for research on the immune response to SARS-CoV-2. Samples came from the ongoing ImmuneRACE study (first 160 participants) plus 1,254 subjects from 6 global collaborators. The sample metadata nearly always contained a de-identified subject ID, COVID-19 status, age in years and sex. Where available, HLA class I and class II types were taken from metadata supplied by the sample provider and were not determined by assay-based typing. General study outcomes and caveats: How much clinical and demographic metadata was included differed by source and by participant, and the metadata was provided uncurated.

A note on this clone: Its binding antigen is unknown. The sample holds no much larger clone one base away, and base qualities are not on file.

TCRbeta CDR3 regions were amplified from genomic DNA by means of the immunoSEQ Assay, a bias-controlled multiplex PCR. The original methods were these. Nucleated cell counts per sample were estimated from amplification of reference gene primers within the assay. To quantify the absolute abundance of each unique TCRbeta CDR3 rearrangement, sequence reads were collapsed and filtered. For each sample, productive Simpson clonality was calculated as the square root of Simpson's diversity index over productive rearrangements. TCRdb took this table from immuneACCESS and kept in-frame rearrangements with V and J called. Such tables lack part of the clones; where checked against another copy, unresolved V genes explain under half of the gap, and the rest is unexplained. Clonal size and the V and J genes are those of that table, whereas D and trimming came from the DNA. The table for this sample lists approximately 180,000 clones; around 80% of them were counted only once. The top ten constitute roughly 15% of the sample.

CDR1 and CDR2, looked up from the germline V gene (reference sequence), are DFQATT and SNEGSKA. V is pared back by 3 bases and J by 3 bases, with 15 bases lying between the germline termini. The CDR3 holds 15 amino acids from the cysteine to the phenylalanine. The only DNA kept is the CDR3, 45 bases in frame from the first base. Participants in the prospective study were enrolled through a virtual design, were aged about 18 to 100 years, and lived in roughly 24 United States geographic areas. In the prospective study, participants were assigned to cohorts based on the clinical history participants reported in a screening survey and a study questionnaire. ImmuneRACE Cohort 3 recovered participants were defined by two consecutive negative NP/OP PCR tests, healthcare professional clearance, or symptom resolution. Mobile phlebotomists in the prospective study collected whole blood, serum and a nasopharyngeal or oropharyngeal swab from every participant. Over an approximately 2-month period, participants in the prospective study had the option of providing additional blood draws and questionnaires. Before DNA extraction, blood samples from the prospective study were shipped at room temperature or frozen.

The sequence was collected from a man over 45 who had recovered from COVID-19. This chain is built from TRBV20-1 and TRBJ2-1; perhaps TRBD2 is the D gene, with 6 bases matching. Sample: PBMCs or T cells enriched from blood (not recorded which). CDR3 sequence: CSASPPAGSYNEQFF. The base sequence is TGCAGTGCTAGTCCCCCGGCGGGGAGCTACAATGAGCAGTTCTTC.